The TCR beta chain under discussion was sequenced for a study of cytomegalovirus exposure and HLA in healthy donors. Primers included in the PCR were 60 Vbeta and 13 Jbeta primers. Here immunoSEQ multiplex PCR was the method, and the copy in TCRdb shows in-frame clones only, minus some. The sample lists 170,000 or so clones; around 80% were seen once. The V gene end was trimmed by 0 bases and the J gene end by 7 bases; junction bases not matched to a gene: 7. Germline V gene data show CDR1 as SGHRS and CDR2 as YFSETQ. The CDR3 contains 15 residues. This chain connects TRBV5-1 to TRBJ2-1; 7 nucleotides line up with TRBD2. The material sequenced was PBMCs. The source of this sequence is an older woman in good health and CMV-seropositive. CDR3 DNA: TGCGCCAGCAGCTTGGGTGGGAGGGTAAGGAATGAGCAGTTCTTC. It codes for CASSLGGRVRNEQFF.